This T cell receptor beta chain was recovered during a study of blood T cell repertoires in COVID-19 (dated by TCRdb to the early 2020s). In terms of the full investigation: Samples from collaborators originated in the United States, Italy and Spain and spanned both the acute and convalescent phases of COVID-19. The prospective study material was composed of cDNA or gDNA derived from T cells, B-cell-depleted T cells, or PBMCs. Deeply sampled blood TCRbeta repertoires from subjects exposed to, actively infected with, or recovered from COVID-19 were included in the dataset. A freely available public database, intended as a resource for researchers studying the immune response to SARS-CoV-2, is where the repertoires were released. The samples were drawn from the first 160 participants of the ongoing ImmuneRACE study and from some 1,300 subjects provided by 6 global collaborators. Nearly every sample came with metadata listing a de-identified subject ID, COVID-19 status, age in years and sex. HLA class I and class II types, where available, came from metadata supplied by the sample provider rather than from assay-based typing. General findings and caveats noted by the study authors: Clinical and demographic metadata were provided uncurated, with the amount varying by source and participant.

Concerning this clone itself: This receptor's antigen is unknown. No much larger clone exists at a distance of one base, and base qualities are not known.

TCRbeta CDR3 regions were amplified from genomic DNA by means of the immunoSEQ Assay, a bias-controlled multiplex PCR. As for the original processing: The number of nucleated cells in each sample was estimated from the amplification of reference gene primers within the assay. Sequence reads were collapsed and filtered to measure the absolute abundance of every unique TCRbeta CDR3 rearrangement. Productive Simpson clonality was computed per sample as the square root of Simpson's diversity index over productive rearrangements. TCRdb took this table from immuneACCESS and kept in-frame rearrangements with V and J called. Such tables lack part of the clones; where checked against another copy, unresolved V genes explain under half of the gap, and the rest is unexplained. Clone size and V and J calls were adopted from that table, with D and trimming inferred from the DNA. A total of roughly 70,000 clones appear in this sample, 70% to 75% of them only once. The top ten clones comprise approximately 20% of the sample.

The collaborating institutions used their own protocols to collect whole blood in K2EDTA tubes. For TCRbeta analysis, collaborator samples were shipped as frozen whole blood, as isolated PBMCs, or as DNA extracted from either sample type. There are 15 amino acids in the CDR3, from cysteine to phenylalanine inclusive. Kept here is only the CDR3 DNA, which spans 45 bases and is read in frame from base 1. CDR1 and CDR2, looked up from the germline V gene, are ENHRY and SYGVKD. V and J lose 3 bases and 3 bases, and a span of 13 bases separates them. The sequence was collected from a man aged 60-69 years with acute or convalescent COVID-19. Sequencing was carried out using peripheral blood. Rearrangement joined TRBV10-3 to TRBJ2-3, and TRBD1 may be the D gene, going by 5 matching bases. Here is the DNA: TGTGCCATCAGTGATACACAGGAGCATACAGATACGCAGTATTTT. This translates into CAISDTQEHTDTQYF.